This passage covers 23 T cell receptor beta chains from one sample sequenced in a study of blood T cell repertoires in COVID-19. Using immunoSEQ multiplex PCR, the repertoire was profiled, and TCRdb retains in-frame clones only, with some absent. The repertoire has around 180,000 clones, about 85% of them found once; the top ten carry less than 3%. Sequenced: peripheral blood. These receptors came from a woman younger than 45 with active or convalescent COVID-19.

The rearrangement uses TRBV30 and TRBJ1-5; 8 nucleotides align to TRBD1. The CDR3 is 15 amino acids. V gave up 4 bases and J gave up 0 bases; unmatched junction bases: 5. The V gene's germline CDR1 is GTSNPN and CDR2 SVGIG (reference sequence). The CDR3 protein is CAWTNQGASNQPQHF. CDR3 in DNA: TGTGCCTGGACTAACCAGGGGGCTAGCAATCAGCCCCAGCATTTT.

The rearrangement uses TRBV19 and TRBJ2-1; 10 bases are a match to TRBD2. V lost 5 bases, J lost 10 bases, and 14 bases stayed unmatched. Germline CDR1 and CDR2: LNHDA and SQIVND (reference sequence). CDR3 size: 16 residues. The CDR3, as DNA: TGTGCCAGTAGTCGAATCGGTGGTAGCGGGAGGCAGGAGCAGTTCTTC. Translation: CASSRIGGSGRQEQFF.

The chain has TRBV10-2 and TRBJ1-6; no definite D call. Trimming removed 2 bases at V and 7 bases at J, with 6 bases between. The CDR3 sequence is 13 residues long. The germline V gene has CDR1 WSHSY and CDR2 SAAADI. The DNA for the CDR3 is TGCGCCAGCAGTGAGACCGAGAATTCACCCCTCCACTTT. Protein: CASSETENSPLHF.

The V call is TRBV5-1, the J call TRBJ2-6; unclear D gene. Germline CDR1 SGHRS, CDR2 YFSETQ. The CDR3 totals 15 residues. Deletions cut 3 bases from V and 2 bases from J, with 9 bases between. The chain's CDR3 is CASSSTTPGANVLTF. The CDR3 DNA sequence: TGCGCCAGCAGCTCGACAACACCTGGGGCCAACGTCCTGACTTTC.

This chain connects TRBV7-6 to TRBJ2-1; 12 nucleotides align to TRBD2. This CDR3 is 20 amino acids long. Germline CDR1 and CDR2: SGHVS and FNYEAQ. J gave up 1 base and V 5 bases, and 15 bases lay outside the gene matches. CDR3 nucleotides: TGTGCCAGCAGCAACAAAGGACTAGCGGGAACCCCGAGGTCCTACAATGAGCAGTTCTTC. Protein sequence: CASSNKGLAGTPRSYNEQFF.

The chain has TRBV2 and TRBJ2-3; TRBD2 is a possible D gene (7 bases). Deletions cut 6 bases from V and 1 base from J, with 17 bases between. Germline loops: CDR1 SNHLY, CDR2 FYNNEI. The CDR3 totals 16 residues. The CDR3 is CASSKLGGGGTDTQYF. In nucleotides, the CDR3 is TGTGCCAGCAGCAAGTTGGGAGGGGGAGGCACAGATACGCAGTATTTT.

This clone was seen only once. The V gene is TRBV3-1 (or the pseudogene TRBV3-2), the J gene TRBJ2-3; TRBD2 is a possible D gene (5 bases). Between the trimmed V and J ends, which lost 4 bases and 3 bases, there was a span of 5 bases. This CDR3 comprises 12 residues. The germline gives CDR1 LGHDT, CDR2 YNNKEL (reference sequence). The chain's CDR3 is CASSRETDTQYF. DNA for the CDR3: TGTGCCAGCAGCCGGGAGACAGATACGCAGTATTTT.

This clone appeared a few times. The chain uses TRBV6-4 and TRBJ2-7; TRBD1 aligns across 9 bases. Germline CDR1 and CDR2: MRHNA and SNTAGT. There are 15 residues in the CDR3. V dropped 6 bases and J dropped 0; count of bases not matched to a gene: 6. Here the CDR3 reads CASSAGTGFSYEQYF. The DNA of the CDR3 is TGTGCCAGCAGCGCCGGGACAGGGTTCTCCTACGAGCAGTACTTC.

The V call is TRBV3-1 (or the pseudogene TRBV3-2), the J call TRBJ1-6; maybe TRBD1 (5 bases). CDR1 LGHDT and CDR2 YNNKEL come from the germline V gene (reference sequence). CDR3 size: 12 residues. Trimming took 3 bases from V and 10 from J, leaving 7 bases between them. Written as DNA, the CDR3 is TGTGCCAGCAGCCATGGGGGGTCACCCCTCCACTTT. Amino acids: CASSHGGSPLHF.

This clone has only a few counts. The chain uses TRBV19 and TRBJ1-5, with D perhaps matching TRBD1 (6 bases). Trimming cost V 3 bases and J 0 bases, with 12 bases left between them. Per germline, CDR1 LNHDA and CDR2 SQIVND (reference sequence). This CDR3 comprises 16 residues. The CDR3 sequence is CASSIRLGGSNQPQHF. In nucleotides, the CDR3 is TGTGCCAGTAGTATTAGGTTAGGGGGTAGCAATCAGCCCCAGCATTTT.

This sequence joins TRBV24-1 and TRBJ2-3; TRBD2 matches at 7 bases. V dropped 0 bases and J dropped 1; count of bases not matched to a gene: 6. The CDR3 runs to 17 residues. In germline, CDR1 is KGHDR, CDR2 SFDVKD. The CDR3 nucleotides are TGTGCCACCAGTGATTTGAACAGGCTAGCGGGCACAGATACGCAGTATTTT. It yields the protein CATSDLNRLAGTDTQYF.

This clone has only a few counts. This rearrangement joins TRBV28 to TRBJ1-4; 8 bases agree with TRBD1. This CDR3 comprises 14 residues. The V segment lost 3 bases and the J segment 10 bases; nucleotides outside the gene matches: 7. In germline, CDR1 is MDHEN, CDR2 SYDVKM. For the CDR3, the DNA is TGTGCCAGCAGTTTGACAGGGGTAAGGGGAAAACTGTTTTTT. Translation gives CASSLTGVRGKLFF.

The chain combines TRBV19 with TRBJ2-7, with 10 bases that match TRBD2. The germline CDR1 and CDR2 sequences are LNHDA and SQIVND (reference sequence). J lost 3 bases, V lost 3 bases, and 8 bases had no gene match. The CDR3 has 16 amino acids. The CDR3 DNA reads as TGTGCCAGTAGTATTTCTAGCGGGAGAGGGGGCTACGAGCAGTACTTC. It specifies CASSISSGRGGYEQYF. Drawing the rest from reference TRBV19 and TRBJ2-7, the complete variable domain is DGGITQSPKYLFRKEGQNVTLSCEQNLNHDAMYWYRQDPGQGLRLIYYSQIVNDFQKGDIAEGYSVSREKKESFPLTVTSAQKNPTAFYLCASSISSGRGGYEQYFGPGTRLTVT.

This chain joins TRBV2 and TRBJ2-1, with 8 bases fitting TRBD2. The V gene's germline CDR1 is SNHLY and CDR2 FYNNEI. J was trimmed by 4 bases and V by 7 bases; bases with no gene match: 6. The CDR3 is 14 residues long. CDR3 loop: CASMNQREYNEQFF. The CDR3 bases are TGTGCCAGCATGAACCAGCGGGAGTACAATGAGCAGTTCTTC. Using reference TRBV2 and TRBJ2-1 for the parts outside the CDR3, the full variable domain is EPEVTQTPSHQVTQMGQEVILRCVPISNHLYFYWYRQILGQKVEFLVSFYNNEISEKSEIFDDQFSVERPDGSNFTLKIRSTKLEDSAMYFCASMNQREYNEQFFGPGTRLTVL.

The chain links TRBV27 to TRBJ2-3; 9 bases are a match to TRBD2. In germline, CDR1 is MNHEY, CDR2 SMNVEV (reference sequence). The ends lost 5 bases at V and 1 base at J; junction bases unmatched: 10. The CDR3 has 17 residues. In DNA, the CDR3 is TGTGCCAGCAGTAAGCAGGTAGCGGGAGCGGGCACAGATACGCAGTATTTT. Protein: CASSKQVAGAGTDTQYF.

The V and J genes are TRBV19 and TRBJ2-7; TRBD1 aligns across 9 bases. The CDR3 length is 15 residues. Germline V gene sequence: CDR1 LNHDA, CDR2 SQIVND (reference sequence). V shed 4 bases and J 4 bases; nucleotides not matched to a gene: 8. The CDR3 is CASSTRQGVGYEQYF. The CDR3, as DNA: TGTGCCAGTAGTACCCGACAGGGGGTAGGATACGAGCAGTACTTC.

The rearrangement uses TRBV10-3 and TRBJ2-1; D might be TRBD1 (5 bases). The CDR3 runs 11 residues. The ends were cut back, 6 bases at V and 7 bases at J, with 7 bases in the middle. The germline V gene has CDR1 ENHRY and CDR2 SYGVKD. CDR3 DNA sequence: TGTGCCATCAGCGACAGAAATGAGCAGTTCTTC. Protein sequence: CAISDRNEQFF.

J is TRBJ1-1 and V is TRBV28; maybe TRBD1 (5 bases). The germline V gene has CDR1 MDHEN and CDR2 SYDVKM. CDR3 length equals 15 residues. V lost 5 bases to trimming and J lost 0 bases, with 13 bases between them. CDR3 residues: CASSPQGAMNTEAFF. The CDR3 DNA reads TGTGCCAGCAGTCCCCAAGGGGCTATGAACACTGAAGCTTTCTTT.

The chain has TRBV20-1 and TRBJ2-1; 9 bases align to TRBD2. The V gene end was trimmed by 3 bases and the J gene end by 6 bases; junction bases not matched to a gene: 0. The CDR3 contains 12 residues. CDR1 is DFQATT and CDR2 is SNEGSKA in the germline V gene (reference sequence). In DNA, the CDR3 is TGCAGTGCTAGTAGCGGGAGCAATGAGCAGTTCTTC. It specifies CSASSGSNEQFF.

CDR3 DNA: TGTGCCAGCAGCCTCCCCCCGGGACTAGCGGGGACAGATAATGAGCAGTTCTTC. The encoded protein is CASSLPPGLAGTDNEQFF. This chain uses TRBV7-6 with TRBJ2-1; 13 bases fit TRBD2. The CDR3 is 18 residues long. Germline V CDR1 and CDR2: SGHVS, FNYEAQ. Losses at the gene ends were 5 bases for V and 7 bases for J; bases not matched to a gene: 14.

CDR3 DNA sequence: TGCGCCAGCAGCTTGTCGGGGTGGGAGGATGGCTACACCTTC. It translates to CASSLSGWEDGYTF. This chain joins TRBV5-1 and TRBJ1-2, with unresolved D. The CDR3 runs 14 residues. Trimming pared 1 base from V and 6 bases from J, leaving 13 bases between. Germline assignment: CDR1 SGHRS and CDR2 YFSETQ.

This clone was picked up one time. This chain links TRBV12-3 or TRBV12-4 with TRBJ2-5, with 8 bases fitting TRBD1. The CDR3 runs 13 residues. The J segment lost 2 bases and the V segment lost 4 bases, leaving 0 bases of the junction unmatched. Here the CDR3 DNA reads TGTGCCAGCAGTTACAGGGGGCAAGAGACCCAGTACTTC. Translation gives CASSYRGQETQYF.

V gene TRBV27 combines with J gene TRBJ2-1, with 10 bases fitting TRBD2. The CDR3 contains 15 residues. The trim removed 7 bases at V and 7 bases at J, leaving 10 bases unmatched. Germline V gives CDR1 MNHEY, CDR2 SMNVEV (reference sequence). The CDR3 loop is CASIPLAGVYNEQFF. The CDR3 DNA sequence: TGTGCCAGCATTCCCCTAGCGGGAGTTTATAATGAGCAGTTCTTC.